This TCR beta chain was captured in a study of blood T cell repertoires in COVID-19. Study at large: Whether acute or convalescent, the COVID-19 samples came from the United States, Italy and Spain. The cDNA or gDNA used as material had been derived from T cells, B-cell-depleted T cells, or PBMCs.

Grouping used clinical history reported by participants in a survey and questionnaire. Recovered participants had two consecutive negative NP/OP PCR tests, healthcare professional clearance, or symptom resolution. Sequencing used immunoSEQ multiplex PCR; TCRdb keeps in-frame clones, though not all of them. The sample carries 150,000 to 200,000 clones, roughly 90% recorded once. V lost 1 base and J lost 6; bases outside the gene matches: 11. The length of the CDR3 is 18 residues. The germline V gene encodes CDR1 LGHNT and CDR2 FRNRAP. This receptor was taken from a woman between 18 and 30 years old who had recovered from COVID-19. The chain carries TRBV12-5 and TRBJ2-2, with TRBD1 identical over 10 bases. Sequenced: PBMCs or T cells enriched from blood (not recorded which). CDR3 coding DNA: TGTGCTAGTGGTTTGGCCACCGGGACAGGGGTTTCTGCCGGGGAGCTGTTTTTT. Translating gives CASGLATGTGVSAGELFF.